The next 13 T cell receptor beta chains were all read from a single sample in a study of blood T cells in healthy people across ages. A sample-barcoded 5' primer and a J-beta primer mix were used in a second PCR of roughly 6 to 11 cycles. One entry per CDR3 protein, called by TCRdb with MiXCR from the 5' RACE reads. The sample gives over 1,500,000 distinct CDR3 sequences, around half of which show up once; roughly 2.1% is in the top ten. Sequencing input: blood. The receptors were gathered from a woman aged 40 to 50 in good health.

The chain links TRBV25-1 to TRBJ2-5, with D perhaps TRBD1 (7 bases). The CDR3 has 16 residues. Germline CDR1 and CDR2: MGHDK and SYGVNS. Trimming stripped 4 bases from V and 0 bases from J, with 15 bases between. The CDR3 sequence: CASSVRGQPYQETQYF. The DNA of the CDR3 is TGTGCCAGCAGTGTGCGGGGACAGCCCTACCAAGAGACCCAGTACTTC.

The chain employs TRBV9 and TRBJ2-1, with D tentatively TRBD1 (8 bases). Germline loops: CDR1 SGDLS, CDR2 YYNGEE. The CDR3 consists of 16 residues. V was cut by 4 bases and J by 5 bases, with 19 bases left in between. The CDR3, as DNA: TGTGCCAGCAGCACCGAGCATACAGGGGGGGACAATGAGCAGTTCTTC. Its translation: CASSTEHTGGDNEQFF. Looking up the rest from reference TRBV9 and TRBJ2-1 gives the full variable domain: DSGVTQTPKHLITATGQRVTLRCSPRSGDLSVYWYQQSLDQGLQFLIQYYNGEERAKGNILERFSAQQFPDLHSELNLSSLELGDSALYFCASSTEHTGGDNEQFFGPGTRLTVL.

In its sample, this clonotype was seen a few times. This rearrangement joins TRBV4-3 to TRBJ2-7; weak D call: TRBD1 (5 bases). The ends were cut back, 0 bases at V and 2 bases at J, with 11 bases in the middle. Germline CDR1 is LGHNA and CDR2 is YSLEER. The CDR3 runs to 15 residues. CDR3 nucleotides: TGCGCCAGCAGCCAAGAAGCAGGACATACCTACGAGCAGTACTTC. It is translated as CASSQEAGHTYEQYF.

The J gene is TRBJ2-3, the V gene TRBV28; possibly TRBD1 for D (8 bases). This CDR3 has 16 amino acids. Trimming took 5 bases from V and 7 from J, leaving 22 bases between them. In germline, CDR1 is MDHEN, CDR2 SYDVKM. The CDR3 protein is CASSTSTGGGRYTQYF. The DNA of the CDR3 is TGTGCCAGCAGTACATCAACAGGGGGGGGACGATATACGCAGTATTTT.

V usage is TRBV10-3 and J usage is TRBJ2-7; 8 bases are shared with TRBD2. Germline V CDR1 and CDR2: ENHRY, SYGVKD. This CDR3 spans 15 amino acids. Unmatched junction bases numbered 10, after V lost 6 bases and J lost 3 bases. CDR3 DNA: TGTGCCATCAGCCCGTCGGGGGGGCAGCTCTACGAGCAGTACTTC. Protein: CAISPSGGQLYEQYF.

CDR3 protein: CASSKGLAGGETQYF. CDR3 DNA sequence: TGTGCCAGCAGCAAGGGACTAGCGGGGGGAGAGACCCAGTACTTC. The rearrangement links TRBV7-9 to TRBJ2-5, with 15 bases matching TRBD2. The CDR3 runs 15 residues. CDR1 SEHNR and CDR2 FQNEAQ come from the germline V gene (reference sequence). V trimming: 5 bases; J trimming: 4 bases; junction bases outside the gene matches: 2. The full variable domain, rest sourced from reference TRBV7-9 and TRBJ2-5, is DTGVSQNPRHKITKRGQNVTFRCDPISEHNRLYWYRQTLGQGPEFLTYFQNEAQLEKSRLLSDRFSAERPKGSFSTLEIQRTEQGDSAMYLCASSKGLAGGETQYFGPGTRLLVL.

The table lists this clonotype with a few counts. The V and J genes are TRBV5-1 and TRBJ2-1; a possible D gene is TRBD1 (6 bases). Germline V gene lookup returns CDR1 SGHRS and CDR2 YFSETQ. The CDR3 totals 16 residues. V was trimmed by 3 bases and J by 0 bases, leaving 13 bases between them. CDR3 in amino acids: CASSWRQVGSYNEQFF. CDR3 nucleotide sequence: TGCGCCAGCAGCTGGAGACAGGTGGGCTCCTACAATGAGCAGTTCTTC.

The CDR3 bases are TGTGCCACCAGTGATTCAGGGTTTAGGGGAGAGACCCAGTACTTC. Translated: CATSDSGFRGETQYF. V usage is TRBV24-1 and J usage is TRBJ2-5, with a weak D call TRBD1 (5 bases). V was cut by 2 bases and J by 4 bases, with 13 bases left in between. Germline V gives CDR1 KGHDR, CDR2 SFDVKD. The length of the CDR3 is 15 residues.

In the case of this clonotype: Compared with germline, one end of the junction differs, possibly owing to a read error. The chain is built from TRBV29-1 and TRBJ2-7; TRBD2 matches at 9 bases. Per the germline V gene, CDR1 is SQVTM and CDR2 is ANQGSEA. The length of the CDR3 is 12 residues. The CDR3 spells CSAEGTSNEQYF. CDR3 in DNA: TGCAGCGCTGAAGGGACTAGCAATGAGCAGTACTTC.

This chain uses TRBV20-1 with TRBJ1-5, with 7 bases aligning to TRBD1. Germline V gene lookup returns CDR1 DFQATT and CDR2 SNEGSKA (reference sequence). The length of the CDR3 is 14 residues. Trimming took 5 bases from V and 6 from J; bases not matched to a gene: 10. The CDR3 here is CSAGRQGGGQPQHF. The CDR3 region has the DNA TGCAGTGCTGGAAGACAGGGAGGAGGTCAGCCCCAGCATTTT.

This clonotype has a handful of counts. The CDR3 nucleotides read TGTGCCAGCAGTTTTGCAGGGGGCGGAAGCTATGGCTACACCTTC. Amino acids: CASSFAGGGSYGYTF. The chain employs TRBV12-3 or TRBV12-4 and TRBJ1-2; the match to TRBD1 covers 8 bases. V gave up 3 bases and J gave up 4 bases; unmatched junction bases: 7. The CDR3 runs to 15 residues.

In nucleotides, the CDR3 is TGTGCCAGCAGCTACCCCGGGACACGGAGAAAGTATTTT. Protein sequence: CASSYPGTRRKYF. J is TRBJ2-3 and V is TRBV6-2 or TRBV6-3, with a weak D call TRBD1 (6 bases). Germline values: CDR1 MNHEY, CDR2 SVGEGT. V dropped 6 bases and J dropped 13 bases, with 20 bases sitting between them. The CDR3 length is 13 residues.

This chain joins TRBV20-1 and TRBJ1-6, with a weak D call TRBD1 (5 bases). Germline V gene lookup returns CDR1 DFQATT and CDR2 SNEGSKA (reference sequence). Trimming shortened V by 5 bases and J by 9 bases, and 11 bases separated the two germline ends. CDR3 length: 12 amino acids. As DNA, the CDR3 is TGCAGTGCTGCCAGGGAGGGTTCACCCCTCCACTTT. Translating it yields CSAAREGSPLHF.